The clone carrying this T cell receptor beta chain showed up just a few times. Antigen: not known. The investigators sampled blood at baseline, at cycle 4 day 1, and at cycle 7 day 1. These data are taken from a study of OX40 agonist ivuxolimab in advanced cancers. Background on the study: Participants, 80% to 90% male, averaged around 60 years of age, ranging from about 20 to 79. Two patients with cutaneous melanoma and one with hepatocellular carcinoma, three in total, showed partial responses. Findings and caveats of the study: Individuals who were partial responders at 0.1-3.0 mg/kg had clonal expansion that ranked among the lowest.

V was pared by 6 bases and J by 4 bases, with 6 bases of the junction left unmatched. Germline V CDR1 and CDR2: MNHNS, SASEGT. This CDR3 spans 13 amino acids. Only in-frame clones appear in the TCRdb table, and some are missing; sequencing was by immunoSEQ multiplex PCR. Of around 40,000 clones in the sample, roughly 84% are singletons; the top ten hold 14% to 15%. The chain combines TRBV6-1 with TRBJ2-7; 7 bases fit TRBD1. The sequencing used CD4+ or CD8+ T cells sorted from blood, collected in a trial of the OX40 agonist ivuxolimab. The TCR comes from an adult with an advanced solid tumor such as melanoma, head and neck, liver or kidney cancer. The CDR3 sequence: CASRAGGLYEQYF. The CDR3 nucleotides are TGTGCCAGCAGGGCAGGGGGATTATACGAGCAGTACTTC.